This TCR beta chain was identified during a study of T cells in Graves' hyperthyroidism and ophthalmopathy. This CDR3 is 15 amino acids long. The V end was cut by 3 bases, the J end by 5 bases, with 16 bases between. The germline CDR1 and CDR2 sequences are KGHSH and LQKENI. In its sample, this clonotype was seen many times. Amplified TCR beta CDR3 regions derived from RNA transcripts. The HTBI primer set drove a first-round RT-PCR of the TCR CDR3. MiXCR was run by TCRdb on the multiplex PCR reads, yielding one entry per CDR3 protein. The table records about 640,000 distinct CDR3 sequences, about 20% of them present only once.

The receptor was derived from a young man with Graves' ophthalmopathy. The V call is TRBV18, the J call TRBJ1-1; weak D call: TRBD1 (5 bases). The specimen sequenced was blood. The CDR3 sequence: CASSPRGARGTEAFF. In DNA, the CDR3 is TGTGCCAGCTCACCCCGAGGGGCGAGAGGTACTGAAGCTTTCTTT.